This T cell receptor (beta chain) was identified during a study of blood T cell repertoires in COVID-19 (dated by TCRdb to 2019 to 2021). Turning to the overall study: Samples from collaborators originated in the United States, Italy and Spain and spanned both the acute and convalescent phases of COVID-19. The material from the prospective study consisted of cDNA or gDNA derived from T cells, B-cell-depleted T cells, or PBMCs. Deeply sampled blood TCRbeta repertoires from subjects exposed to, actively infected with, or recovered from COVID-19 were included in the dataset. The repertoires were released in a freely available public database intended as a resource for research on the immune response to SARS-CoV-2. The samples were drawn from two sources: the first 160 participants of the ongoing ImmuneRACE study, and fewer than 1,500 subjects contributed by 6 global collaborators. Nearly every sample came with metadata listing a de-identified subject ID, COVID-19 status, age in years and sex. Where available, HLA class I and class II types were taken from metadata supplied by the sample provider and were not determined by assay-based typing.

The collaborating institutions used their own protocols to collect whole blood in K2EDTA tubes. For TCRbeta analysis, collaborators shipped samples in one of three forms: frozen whole blood, isolated PBMCs, or DNA extracted from either of those sample types. CDR1 and CDR2 are read off the germline V gene as MDHEN and SYDVKM. The CDR3 starts with the cysteine, ends with the phenylalanine, and has 15 residues. Only the CDR3 DNA is retained, 45 bases long and in frame from the first base. Compared with germline, V lacks 3 bases and J lacks 4 bases; bases without a gene match: 6. TCRbeta CDR3 regions were amplified from genomic DNA by means of the immunoSEQ Assay, a bias-controlled multiplex PCR. The study's processing was this. The number of nucleated cells in each sample was estimated from the amplification of reference gene primers within the assay. To quantify the absolute abundance of each unique TCRbeta CDR3 rearrangement, sequence reads were collapsed and filtered. For each sample, productive Simpson clonality was calculated as the square root of Simpson's diversity index across productive rearrangements. Not all clones reach the TCRdb copy of this immuneACCESS table, which keeps in-frame sequences only. Checked studies attribute under half of the gap to unresolved V genes and leave the rest unexplained. That table gives V, J and clone size, and the DNA gave D and trimming. In this sample the table shows approximately 110,000 clones, around four fifths of which occur a single time. The ten top clones hold about 20% of the sample.

The research as a whole found: How much clinical and demographic metadata was included differed by source and by participant, and the metadata was provided uncurated.

A note on this clone: Its recognized antigen is unknown. Qualities for individual bases were not recorded, and no much larger clone is one base off.

Source material: peripheral blood. The rearranged chain carries TRBV28 and TRBJ2-1, and TRBD2 aligns with 7 junction nucleotides. The TCR originated in a woman aged 60 to 75 with acute or convalescent COVID-19. The CDR3 region: CASSLISGDYNEQFF. The bases are TGTGCCAGCAGTTTGATAAGCGGGGATTACAATGAGCAGTTCTTC.